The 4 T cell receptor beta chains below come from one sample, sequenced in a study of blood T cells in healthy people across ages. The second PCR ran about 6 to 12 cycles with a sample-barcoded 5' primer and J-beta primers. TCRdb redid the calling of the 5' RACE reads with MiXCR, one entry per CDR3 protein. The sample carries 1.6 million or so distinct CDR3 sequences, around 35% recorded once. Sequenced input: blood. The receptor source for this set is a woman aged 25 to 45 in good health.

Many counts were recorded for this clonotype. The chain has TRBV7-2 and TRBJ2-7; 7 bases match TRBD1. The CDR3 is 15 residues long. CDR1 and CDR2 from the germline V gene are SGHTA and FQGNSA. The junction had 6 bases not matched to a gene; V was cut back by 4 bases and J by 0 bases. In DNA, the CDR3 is TGTGCCAGCAGCTCCTACGGGACAGCCTCCTACGAGCAGTACTTC. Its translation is CASSSYGTASYEQYF.

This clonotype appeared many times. The CDR3 nucleotides read TGCGCCAGCAGGTCTGCGGATCAAGAGACCCAGTACTTC. Protein sequence: CASRSADQETQYF. The rearrangement joins TRBV5-1 to TRBJ2-5; D not resolved. From germline, CDR1 is SGHRS and CDR2 YFSETQ. This CDR3 has 13 residues. The V gene lost 5 bases and the J gene lost 2 bases, with 10 bases spanning the gap.

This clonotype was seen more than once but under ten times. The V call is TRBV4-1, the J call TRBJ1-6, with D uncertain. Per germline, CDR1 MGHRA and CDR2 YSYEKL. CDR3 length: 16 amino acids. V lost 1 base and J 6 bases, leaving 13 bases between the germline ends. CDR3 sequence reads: CASSQVLTRINSPLHF. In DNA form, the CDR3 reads TGCGCCAGCAGCCAAGTACTCACAAGGATTAATTCACCCCTCCACTTT.

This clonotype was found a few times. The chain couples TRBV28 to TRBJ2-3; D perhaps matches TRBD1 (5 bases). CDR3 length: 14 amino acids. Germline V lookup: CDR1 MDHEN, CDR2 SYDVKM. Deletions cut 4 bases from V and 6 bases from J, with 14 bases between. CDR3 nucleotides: TGTGCCAGCAGTTCTCGTAGGGGTCGGGATACGCAGTATTTT. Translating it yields CASSSRRGRDTQYF.